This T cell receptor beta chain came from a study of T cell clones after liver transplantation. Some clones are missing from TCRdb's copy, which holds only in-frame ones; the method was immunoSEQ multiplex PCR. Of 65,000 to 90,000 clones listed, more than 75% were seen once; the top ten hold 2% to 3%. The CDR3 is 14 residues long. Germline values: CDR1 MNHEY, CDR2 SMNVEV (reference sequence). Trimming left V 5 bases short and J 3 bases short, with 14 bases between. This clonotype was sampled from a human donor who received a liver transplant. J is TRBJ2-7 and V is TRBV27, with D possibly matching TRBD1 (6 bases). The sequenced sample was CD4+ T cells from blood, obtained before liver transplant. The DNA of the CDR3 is TGTGCCAGCAGTCCTCGACAGGATCGCTACGAGCAGTACTTC. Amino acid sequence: CASSPRQDRYEQYF.